This TCR beta chain was observed in a study of T-cell reconstitution after alpha-beta-depleted transplantation in children. Unique molecular identifiers tagged the TCRbeta library. TCRdb processed the PCR reads anew with MiXCR; each CDR3 protein has one entry. The sample shows about 980,000 distinct CDR3 sequences, about 29% of them seen only once. In the case of this clonotype: Antigen: not known.

Study-level results: Among T cells one year after transplant, newly produced cells accounted for most counts and diversity.

The V and J ends lost 4 bases and 4 bases respectively, with 13 bases between them. The CDR3 has 14 amino acids. The chain carries TRBV12-3 or TRBV12-4 and TRBJ1-2; D gene uncertain. This TCR derives from a boy under three years old who had a stem cell transplant for SCID, so the T cells may come from the graft donor. Sample: PBMCs, mostly from graft donor cells, taken 360 days after TCRalphabeta/CD19-depleted stem cell transplant. The CDR3, as DNA: TGTGCCAGCAGTTCTCGTCCCAGGAGCTATGGCTACACCTTC. Translation: CASSSRPRSYGYTF.